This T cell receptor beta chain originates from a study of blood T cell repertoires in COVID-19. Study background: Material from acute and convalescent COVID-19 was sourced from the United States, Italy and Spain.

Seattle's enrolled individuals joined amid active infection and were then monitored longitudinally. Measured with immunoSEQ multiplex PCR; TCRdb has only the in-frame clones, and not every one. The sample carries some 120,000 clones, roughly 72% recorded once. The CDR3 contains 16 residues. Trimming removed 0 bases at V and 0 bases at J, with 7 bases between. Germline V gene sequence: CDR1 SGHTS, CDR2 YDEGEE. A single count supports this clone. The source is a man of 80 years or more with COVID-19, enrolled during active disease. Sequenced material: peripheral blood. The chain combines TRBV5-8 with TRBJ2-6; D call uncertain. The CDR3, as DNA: TGTGCCAGCAGCTTGGACCTAGACTCTGGGGCCAACGTCCTGACTTTC. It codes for CASSLDLDSGANVLTF.